This T cell receptor (beta chain) was retrieved from a study of a mutant IDH1 vaccine in newly diagnosed glioma. Background on the study: The first vaccination came 4-6 weeks after radiotherapy alone, or with temozolomide cycles.

This CDR3 is built from 17 residues. Germline CDR1 and CDR2: SGHRS and YFSETQ. V gave up 0 bases and J gave up 0 bases, with 14 bases separating them. Generated by immunoSEQ multiplex PCR, the TCRdb table keeps only in-frame clones and is missing some. The repertoire holds some 55,000 clones, with about 87% as singletons. Time point described: week 5, during vaccination. The content of each vaccine dose was 300 ug of mutant IDH1 20-mer peptide, and topical imiquimod accompanied it. On this clone itself: Its matching antigen is unknown.

This sequence was found in a woman between 40 and 55 years old with glioma. The genes are TRBV5-1 and TRBJ2-3; D unresolved. Sequencing was performed on PBMCs, taken from a glioma patient whose treatment included an IDH1 peptide vaccine. The CDR3 here is CASSLAKNLPSTDTQYF. The CDR3 coding sequence is TGCGCCAGCAGCTTGGCCAAAAACTTACCGAGCACAGATACGCAGTATTTT.